Reported below is one T cell receptor (beta chain). The entry originates in a study of blood T cells in healthy people across ages. It was with a sample-barcoded 5' primer and a J-beta primer mix that a second PCR of roughly 7 to 12 cycles was run. Each CDR3 protein gets one entry after TCRdb re-called the 5' RACE reads with MiXCR. Among about 640,000 distinct CDR3 sequences listed, 35% to 50% were seen once. The sample taken for sequencing was blood. The origin of this receptor is a man older than 75 in good health.

CDR3 in amino acids: CASSEAGGESTDTQYF. CDR3 nucleotide sequence: TGTGCCAGCAGTGAAGCTGGGGGAGAGAGCACAGATACGCAGTATTTT. The chain employs TRBV2 and TRBJ2-3; tentatively, D is TRBD1 or TRBD2 (5 bases each). In germline, CDR1 is SNHLY, CDR2 FYNNEI. V lost 0 bases to trimming and J lost 0 bases, with 10 bases between them. The length of the CDR3 is 16 residues.